This TCR beta chain was identified during a study of T cell clones after liver transplantation. This table comes from immunoSEQ multiplex PCR, and its TCRdb copy is limited to in-frame clones, with some not included. The table includes more than 45,000 clones, 70% detected once. This clone appeared a single time. CDR1 and CDR2 from the germline V gene are SEHNR and FQNEAQ (reference sequence). The CDR3 loop spans 16 amino acids. With 5 bases removed from V and 4 bases from J, the gap between germline ends came to 20 bases. The TCR comes from a human patient who received a liver transplant. Some T cells could come from the graft donor. The specimen was CD4+ T cells from blood, collected at the approximately 16-month timepoint. The chain couples TRBV7-9 to TRBJ1-2; a possible D gene is TRBD1 (5 bases). In nucleotides, the CDR3 is TGTGCCAGCAGCCCCGGGGCTTCTCTAAGGGGCTATGGCTACACCTTC. This codes for CASSPGASLRGYGYTF.